This T cell receptor (beta chain) was found in a study of blood T cell repertoires in COVID-19. On the study more broadly: Italy, Spain and the United States were the sources of the convalescent and acute COVID-19 samples. Sources were T cells, B-cell-depleted T cells, or PBMCs; the material itself was cDNA or gDNA.

Original handling: Estimation of nucleated cell counts relied on the amplification of reference gene primers. Sequenced by immunoSEQ multiplex PCR; TCRdb stores in-frame clones only, minus some. V, J and clone size were drawn from that table, and D and trimming were deduced from the DNA. The sample has about 36,000 clones; roughly 75% are singletons. Trimming stripped 0 bases from V and 14 bases from J, with 11 bases between. The CDR3 consists of 13 residues. Germline CDR1 MRHNA, CDR2 SNTAGT. The sequence was obtained from a man aged 65-85 years with acute or convalescent COVID-19. The chain combines TRBV6-4 with TRBJ1-6, with no clear D. What was sequenced was peripheral blood. The CDR3 DNA follows: TGTGCCAGCAGTGACTCCGCGGGTACAGCCCTCCACTTT. Its protein product is CASSDSAGTALHF.